The source of this T cell receptor (beta chain) is a study of blood T cell repertoires in COVID-19. Profiling relied on immunoSEQ multiplex PCR, and the TCRdb table lists in-frame clones only, not all of them. Of 130,000 to 150,000 clones listed, 85% to 90% are singletons. Germline CDR1 and CDR2: SGHTA and FQGNSA. The V end lost 5 bases, the J end lost 3 bases, and 14 bases lay between the germline ends. The CDR3 consists of 16 residues. The sample consisted of peripheral blood. The TCR was taken from a woman in her thirties or forties with acute or convalescent COVID-19. This chain connects TRBV7-2 to TRBJ1-6, with D uncertain. CDR3 DNA sequence: TGTGCCAGCAGCCGGGAACCAGGATACTATAATTCACCCCTCCACTTT. It specifies CASSREPGYYNSPLHF.